The next 27 T cell receptor beta chains were all read from a single sample in a study of cytotoxic CD8 clonotypes in ibrutinib-treated CLL (dated by TCRdb to the early 2020s). The receptor library was made with the immunoSEQ multiplex PCR assay. TCRdb provides this immuneACCESS table in a form limited to in-frame rearrangements. Some clones are lacking; in checked studies, under half of them reflect an unresolved V gene, and why the rest are absent is not known. A total of under 200,000 clones appear in this sample, less than 85% of them only once. Together, the top ten hold 4.6% of the sample. Reading the label with the study, this specimen's time point is: 20 to 30 months on ibrutinib. The material sequenced was PBMCs, taken after 24 months of ibrutinib treatment. Receptors originate from a human donor with chronic lymphocytic leukemia.

The V gene is TRBV7-6, the J gene TRBJ2-7; 8 nucleotides match TRBD2. With V trimmed by 1 base and J by 4 bases, 3 bases remained unmatched. The CDR3 covers 14 residues. Germline lookup yields CDR1 SGHVS and CDR2 FNYEAQ. CDR3 nucleotide sequence: TGTGCCAGCAGCTTAGGAGCGGGAGTGTACGAGCAGTACTTC. Translated, it gives CASSLGAGVYEQYF.

The rearrangement joins TRBV9 to TRBJ2-5; D is ambiguous. The ends were cut back, 0 bases at V and 5 bases at J, with 11 bases in the middle. The germline V gene encodes CDR1 SGDLS and CDR2 YYNGEE. This CDR3 has 14 amino acids. The CDR3 sequence: CASSVGTPPETQYF. The DNA of the CDR3 is TGTGCCAGCAGCGTAGGAACACCGCCGGAGACCCAGTACTTC.

The V call is TRBV27, the J call TRBJ1-1, with D possibly matching TRBD1 (6 bases). In germline, CDR1 is MNHEY, CDR2 SMNVEV (reference sequence). The CDR3 length is 15 residues. Trimming removed 4 bases from V and 0 bases from J, with 12 bases in between. Here the CDR3 reads CASSSQGLMNTEAFF. The DNA of the CDR3 is TGTGCCAGCAGTTCCCAGGGGTTGATGAACACTGAAGCTTTCTTT.

This sequence joins TRBV30 and TRBJ2-2, with a tentative D call TRBD1 (5 bases). V dropped 6 bases and J dropped 7 bases, with 18 bases sitting between them. The CDR3 runs 14 residues. Germline V lookup: CDR1 GTSNPN, CDR2 SVGIG (reference sequence). Here the CDR3 reads CACLGPGFGGELFF. As DNA, the CDR3 is TGTGCCTGCCTTGGGCCAGGGTTTGGCGGGGAGCTGTTTTTT.

The rearrangement uses TRBV16 and TRBJ1-5; TRBD1 matches at 7 bases. Germline values: CDR1 KGHSY, CDR2 FQNENV. CDR3 length: 14 residues. The ends lost 6 bases at V and 4 bases at J; junction bases unmatched: 6. This CDR3 is CASSYDRANQPQHF. The CDR3 DNA reads as TGTGCCAGCAGTTATGACAGGGCGAATCAGCCCCAGCATTTT. Complete variable domain (other parts from reference TRBV16 and TRBJ1-5): GEEVAQTPKHLVRGEGQKAKLYCAPIKGHSYVFWYQQVLKNEFKFLISFQNENVFDETGMPKERFSAKCLPNSPCSLEIQATKLEDSAVYFCASSYDRANQPQHFGDGTRLSIL.

This chain uses TRBV19 with TRBJ1-2, with D possibly TRBD1 on 6 matching bases. The CDR3 consists of 12 residues. V was shortened by 6 bases and J by 4 bases, with 9 bases between the two germline ends. Germline CDR1 reads LNHDA; CDR2 reads SQIVND (reference sequence). This chain's CDR3 is CASSSDSYGYTF. DNA of the CDR3: TGTGCCAGTAGCTCGGACAGCTATGGCTACACCTTC.

This clone was seen only a few times. The V gene is TRBV4-2, the J gene TRBJ1-3; weak D call: TRBD1 (6 bases). Germline CDR1 and CDR2: LGHNA and YNFKEQ. Trimming removed 1 base at V and 5 bases at J, with 15 bases between. The CDR3 spans 16 residues. The chain's CDR3 is CASSQAGTQVRNTIYF. As DNA, the CDR3 is TGTGCCAGCAGCCAAGCCGGGACACAAGTAAGAAACACCATATATTTT.

This clone was detected a few times. V usage is TRBV18 and J usage is TRBJ1-1; 7 bases line up with TRBD1. The V gene's germline CDR1 is KGHSH and CDR2 LQKENI. The V gene end was trimmed by 3 bases and the J gene end by 1 base; junction bases not matched to a gene: 14. This CDR3 is built from 18 residues. The chain's CDR3 is CASSPVINRGGWNTEAFF. In DNA, the CDR3 is TGTGCCAGCTCACCGGTCATAAACAGGGGAGGTTGGAACACTGAAGCTTTCTTT.

This chain connects TRBV30 to TRBJ1-1, with 7 bases identical to TRBD1. Trimming at V came to 1 base and at J to 1 base, leaving 6 bases not matched to a gene. From germline, CDR1 is GTSNPN and CDR2 SVGIG (reference sequence). This CDR3 is 15 amino acids long. Here the CDR3 DNA reads TGTGCCTGGAGTGCGTGGGACAGCCAGAACACTGAAGCTTTCTTT. Its protein product is CAWSAWDSQNTEAFF.

The V call is TRBV5-1, the J call TRBJ1-2; D perhaps matches TRBD1 (5 bases). The CDR3 runs 13 residues. In germline, CDR1 is SGHRS, CDR2 YFSETQ. Trimming shortened V by 4 bases and J by 2 bases, and 9 bases separated the two germline ends. The CDR3 loop is CASSPPGNYGYTF. CDR3 sequence (DNA): TGCGCCAGCAGCCCCCCAGGGAACTATGGCTACACCTTC.

V gene TRBV7-9 combines with J gene TRBJ2-7; TRBD2 might be the D (6 bases). V shed 6 bases and J shed 4 bases, with 16 bases lying between them. The CDR3 totals 14 residues. Germline lookup yields CDR1 SEHNR and CDR2 FQNEAQ (reference sequence). CDR3 amino acids: CASSILSGSYEQYF. The CDR3, as DNA: TGTGCCAGCAGTATACTATCCGGGAGTTACGAGCAGTACTTC. Combining the CDR3 with reference TRBV7-9 and TRBJ2-7 gives the whole variable domain DTGVSQNPRHKITKRGQNVTFRCDPISEHNRLYWYRQTLGQGPEFLTYFQNEAQLEKSRLLSDRFSAERPKGSFSTLEIQRTEQGDSAMYLCASSILSGSYEQYFGPGTRLTVT.

This clone was seen more than once but under ten times. The V call is TRBV5-5, the J call TRBJ1-4, with 7 bases aligning to TRBD1. CDR1 and CDR2 from the germline V gene are SGHKS and YYEKEE (reference sequence). The CDR3 is 15 residues long. The J segment lost 0 bases and the V segment lost 4 bases, leaving 3 bases of the junction unmatched. The DNA of the CDR3 is TGTGCCAGCAGCGGCGGGACAGCAACTAATGAAAAACTGTTTTTT. This translates into CASSGGTATNEKLFF.

The chain links TRBV4-1 to TRBJ1-2; D gene unclear. V lost 4 bases, J lost 4 bases, and 13 bases lay in between. This CDR3 spans 14 amino acids. Germline-derived CDR1 and CDR2 are MGHRA and YSYEKL. As DNA, the CDR3 is TGCGCCAGCAGCCCCGACATGCGGGGCTATGGCTACACCTTC. Translating it yields CASSPDMRGYGYTF.

In this sample, this clone turned up once. The V gene is TRBV25-1, the J gene TRBJ2-3, with TRBD1 matching over 7 bases. Trimming took 6 bases from V and 5 from J; bases not matched to a gene: 5. The V gene's germline CDR1 is MGHDK and CDR2 SYGVNS. This CDR3 spans 13 amino acids. Here the CDR3 reads CASRTGMGDTQYF. The CDR3 nucleotides read TGTGCCAGCAGGACAGGGATGGGAGATACGCAGTATTTT.

V gene TRBV28 combines with J gene TRBJ1-1; the D is unclear. The V and J ends lost 4 bases and 7 bases respectively, with 4 bases between them. Germline V gene data show CDR1 as MDHEN and CDR2 as SYDVKM. The CDR3 is 10 residues long. CDR3 in amino acids: CASSSFEAFF. CDR3 bases: TGTGCCAGCAGTTCGTTTGAAGCTTTCTTT.

The chain carries TRBV4-3 and TRBJ2-1; no clear D. V dropped 4 bases and J dropped 7 bases, with 8 bases sitting between them. Looked up from germline, CDR1 is LGHNA and CDR2 is YSLEER. This CDR3 region has 12 residues. In DNA form, the CDR3 reads TGCGCCAGCAGCCCCACGGGTAATGAGCAGTTCTTC. Translation gives CASSPTGNEQFF.

This sequence joins TRBV7-2 and TRBJ2-3, with 10 bases matching TRBD2. The germline CDR1 and CDR2 sequences are SGHTA and FQGNSA. V trimming: 3 bases; J trimming: 5 bases; junction bases outside the gene matches: 17. This CDR3 has 19 amino acids. CDR3 region: CASSFRPTSGNIGGDTQYF. CDR3 DNA: TGTGCCAGCAGCTTCCGACCAACTAGCGGGAACATCGGGGGAGATACGCAGTATTTT.

This clone is a singleton in its sample. The chain links TRBV2 to TRBJ1-6; D ambiguous. The CDR3 is 16 amino acids. Germline V lookup: CDR1 SNHLY, CDR2 FYNNEI. V lost 6 bases to trimming and J lost 10 bases, with 22 bases between them. CDR3 region: CASRVDIAAFKSPLHF. The CDR3 region has the DNA TGTGCCAGCAGAGTTGACATAGCCGCATTTAAATCACCCCTCCACTTT.

As concerns this clone: With a much larger clone just one base away, this may be a read error. V is TRBV6-5 and J is TRBJ1-5; 8 nucleotides agree with TRBD1. Germline lookup yields CDR1 MNHEY and CDR2 SVGAGI. Trimming at V came to 8 bases and at J to 4 bases, leaving 1 base not matched to a gene. The CDR3 sequence is 12 residues long. CDR3 DNA: TGTGCCAGCTGGACAGGGAATCAGCCCCAGCATTTT. The encoded protein is CASWTGNQPQHF.

This clone occurred once. The V call is TRBV18, the J call TRBJ2-1, with D unclear. Between the trimmed V and J ends, which lost 3 bases and 7 bases, there was a span of 16 bases. The CDR3 extends over 15 amino acids. Germline V gene data show CDR1 as KGHSH and CDR2 as LQKENI. The CDR3 loop is CASSPSTPRGNEQFF. In nucleotides, the CDR3 is TGTGCCAGCTCACCCTCGACCCCCCGAGGAAATGAGCAGTTCTTC.

This clone was detected only once. The chain links TRBV18 to TRBJ1-6; D perhaps matches TRBD1 (6 bases). V lost 2 bases, J lost 1 base, and 18 bases lay in between. This CDR3 comprises 19 residues. Germline CDR1 and CDR2: KGHSH and LQKENI. The CDR3 here is CASSPRPTQGRSYNSPLHF. DNA of the CDR3: TGTGCCAGCTCACCAAGACCTACTCAGGGGAGGTCCTATAATTCACCCCTCCACTTT.

Comment on this clone: The same CDR3 arises from other DNA sequences in this sample as well. CDR3 sequence: CASSPRTGGETQYF. In DNA, the CDR3 is TGTGCCAGCTCACCTCGGACAGGTGGAGAGACCCAGTACTTC. The V and J genes are TRBV18 and TRBJ2-5; 7 nucleotides line up with TRBD1. J was trimmed by 4 bases and V by 3 bases; bases with no gene match: 5. In germline, CDR1 is KGHSH, CDR2 LQKENI. The CDR3 is 14 residues long.

This clone was seen more than once but under ten times. This chain uses TRBV2 with TRBJ2-2; a possible D gene is TRBD1 (7 bases). Trimming shortened V by 4 bases and J by 4 bases, and 13 bases separated the two germline ends. This CDR3 is 15 amino acids long. Germline V gene lookup returns CDR1 SNHLY and CDR2 FYNNEI. The CDR3 bases are TGTGCCAGCAGTGGTGGAGGGGGCCCCACCGGGGAGCTGTTTTTT. It yields the protein CASSGGGGPTGELFF.

This chain links TRBV9 with TRBJ2-7; D gene uncertain. V was cut by 0 bases and J by 5 bases, with 12 bases left in between. The germline CDR1 and CDR2 sequences are SGDLS and YYNGEE. The CDR3 runs 14 residues. The CDR3 DNA reads as TGTGCCAGCAGCGTAGGATCAATTCGGGACGAGCAGTACTTC. Its protein product is CASSVGSIRDEQYF.

V usage is TRBV4-1 and J usage is TRBJ2-1; 11 nucleotides align to TRBD2. Germline V gene lookup returns CDR1 MGHRA and CDR2 YSYEKL. CDR3 size: 16 residues. The V gene end was trimmed by 3 bases and the J gene end by 2 bases; junction bases not matched to a gene: 3. The CDR3 sequence is CASSHETSGAYNEQFF. The CDR3 coding sequence is TGCGCCAGCAGCCACGAGACTAGCGGGGCCTACAATGAGCAGTTCTTC.

V is TRBV15 and J is TRBJ1-5; tentative D call: TRBD1 (5 bases). V was shortened by 5 bases and J by 9 bases, with 20 bases between the two germline ends. The CDR3 runs 15 residues. Germline CDR1 and CDR2: LNHNV and YYDKDF (reference sequence). Written as DNA, the CDR3 is TGTGCCACCAGCTGGCCCGCTGGGGTCCAGGGGCCCCAGCATTTT. This encodes CATSWPAGVQGPQHF. Together with reference TRBV15 and TRBJ1-5, the CDR3 gives the full variable domain: DAMVIQNPRYQVTQFGKPVTLSCSQTLNHNVMYWYQQKSSQAPKLLFHYYDKDFNNEADTPDNFQSRRPNTSFCFLDIRSPGLGDTAMYLCATSWPAGVQGPQHFGDGTRLSIL.

To note about this clone: At one boundary the junction diverges from the germline segment, which might be a read error. This sequence joins TRBV7-7 and TRBJ2-5; the D gene is possibly TRBD1 (5 bases). The CDR3 loop spans 15 amino acids. CDR1 and CDR2 (germline): SSHAT, FNYEAQ (reference sequence). For the CDR3, the DNA is TGTGCTAGCAGCTTTGGGGCAGGGAACCAAGAGACCCAGTACTTC. Protein sequence: CASSFGAGNQETQYF.